Presented here are 2 T cell receptor beta chains from one specimen sequenced in a study of cytomegalovirus exposure and HLA in healthy donors. Data came from immunoSEQ multiplex PCR; TCRdb stores just in-frame clones and leaves some out. The sample consists of some 250,000 clones, 90% of them appearing once. The sequenced sample consisted of PBMCs. These receptors were collected from a woman aged 18-29 years in good health and CMV-seronegative.

This clone was observed a single time. The V and J genes are TRBV29-1 and TRBJ1-1; D might be TRBD1 (6 bases). This CDR3 region has 14 residues. Germline CDR1 is SQVTM and CDR2 is ANQGSEA. V dropped 4 bases and J dropped 5 bases, with 17 bases sitting between them. CDR3 residues: CSVGEGRGLTEAFF. The DNA for the CDR3 is TGCAGCGTTGGGGAGGGCAGGGGTTTGACTGAAGCTTTCTTT. The variable domain in full, with the rest retrieved from reference TRBV29-1 and TRBJ1-1, is SAVISQKPSRDICQRGTSLTIQCQVDSQVTMMFWYRQQPGQSLTLIATANQGSEATYESGFVIDKFPISRPNLTFSTLTVSNMSPEDSSIYLCSVGEGRGLTEAFFGQGTRLTVV.

The V and J genes are TRBV2 and TRBJ2-1; TRBD2 agrees at 8 bases. CDR1 is SNHLY, CDR2 FYNNEI, per germline. This CDR3 spans 16 amino acids. V lost 7 bases, J lost 2 bases, and 10 bases stayed unmatched. The CDR3: CASTFSGVSAYNEQFF. The CDR3 DNA follows: TGTGCCAGCACATTTAGCGGGGTTTCAGCCTACAATGAGCAGTTCTTC.